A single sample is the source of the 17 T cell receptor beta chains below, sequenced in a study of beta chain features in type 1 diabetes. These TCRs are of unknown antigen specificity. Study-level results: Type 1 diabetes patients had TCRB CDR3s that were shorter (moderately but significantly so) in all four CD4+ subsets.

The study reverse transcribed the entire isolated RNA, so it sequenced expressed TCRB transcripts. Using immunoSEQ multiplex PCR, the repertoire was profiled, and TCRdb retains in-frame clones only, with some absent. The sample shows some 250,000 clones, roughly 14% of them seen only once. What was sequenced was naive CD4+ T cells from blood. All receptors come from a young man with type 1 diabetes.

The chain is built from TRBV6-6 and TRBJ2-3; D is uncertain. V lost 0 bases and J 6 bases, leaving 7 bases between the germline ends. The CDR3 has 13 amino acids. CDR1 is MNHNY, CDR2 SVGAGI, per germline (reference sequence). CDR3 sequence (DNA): TGTGCCAGCAGTTACTCGCGTCCGGATACGCAGTATTTT. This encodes CASSYSRPDTQYF.

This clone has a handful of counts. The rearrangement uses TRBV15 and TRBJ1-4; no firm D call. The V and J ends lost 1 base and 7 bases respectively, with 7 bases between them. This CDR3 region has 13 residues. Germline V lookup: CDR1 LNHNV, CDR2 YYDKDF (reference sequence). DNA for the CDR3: TGTGCCACCAGCAGAGCGGGATCTGAAAAACTGTTTTTT. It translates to CATSRAGSEKLFF.

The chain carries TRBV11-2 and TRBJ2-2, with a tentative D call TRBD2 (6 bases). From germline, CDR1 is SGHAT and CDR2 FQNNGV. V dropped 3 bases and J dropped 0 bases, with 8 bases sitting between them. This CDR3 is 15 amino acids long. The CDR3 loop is CASSLGLPNTGELFF. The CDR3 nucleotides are TGTGCCAGCAGCTTGGGACTTCCGAACACCGGGGAGCTGTTTTTT. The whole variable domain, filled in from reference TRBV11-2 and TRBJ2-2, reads EAGVAQSPRYKIIEKRQSVAFWCNPISGHATLYWYQQILGQGPKLLIQFQNNGVVDDSQLPKDRFSAERLKGVDSTLKIQPAKLEDSAVYLCASSLGLPNTGELFFGEGSRLTVL.

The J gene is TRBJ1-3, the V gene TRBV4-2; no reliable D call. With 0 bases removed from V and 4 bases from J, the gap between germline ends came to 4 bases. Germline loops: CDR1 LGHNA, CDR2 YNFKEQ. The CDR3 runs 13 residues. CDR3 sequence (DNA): TGTGCCAGCAGCCAAGACCCGGGAAACACCATATATTTT. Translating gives CASSQDPGNTIYF.

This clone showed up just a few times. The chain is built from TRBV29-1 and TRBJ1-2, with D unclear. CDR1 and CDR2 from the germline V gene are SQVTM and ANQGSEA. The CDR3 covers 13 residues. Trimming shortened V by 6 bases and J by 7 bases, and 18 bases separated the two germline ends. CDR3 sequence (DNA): TGCAGCGTCGCCACTCAGCGGTTTGGTGGCTACACCTTC. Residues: CSVATQRFGGYTF.

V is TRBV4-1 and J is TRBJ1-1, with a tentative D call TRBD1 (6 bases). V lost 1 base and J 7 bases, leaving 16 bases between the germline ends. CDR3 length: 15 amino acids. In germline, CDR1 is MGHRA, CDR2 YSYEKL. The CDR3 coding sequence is TGCGCCAGCAGCCAAGGACCCTGGACAGATAATGAAGCTTTCTTT. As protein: CASSQGPWTDNEAFF.

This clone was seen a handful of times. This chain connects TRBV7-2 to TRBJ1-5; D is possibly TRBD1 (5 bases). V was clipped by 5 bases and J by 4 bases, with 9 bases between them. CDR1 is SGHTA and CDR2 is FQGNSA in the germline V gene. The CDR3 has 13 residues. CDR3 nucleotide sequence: TGTGCCAGCAGCGCCCGACAGAATCAGCCCCAGCATTTT. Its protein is CASSARQNQPQHF.

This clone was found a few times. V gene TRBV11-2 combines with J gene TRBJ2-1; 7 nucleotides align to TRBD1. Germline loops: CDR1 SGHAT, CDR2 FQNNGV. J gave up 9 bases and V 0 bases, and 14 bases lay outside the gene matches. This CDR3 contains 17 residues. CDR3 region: CASSLDTRGPRVGEQFF. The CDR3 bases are TGTGCCAGCAGCTTAGATACAAGGGGGCCCCGTGTTGGTGAGCAGTTCTTC.

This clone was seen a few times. CDR3: CASSLDGGTGVNEQFF. The CDR3 region has the DNA TGTGCCAGCAGCTTAGACGGGGGGACAGGGGTTAATGAGCAGTTCTTC. The genes are TRBV7-8 and TRBJ2-1; 10 bases agree with TRBD1. Per the germline V gene, CDR1 is SGHVS and CDR2 is FQNEAQ. The V gene end was trimmed by 1 base and the J gene end by 7 bases; junction bases not matched to a gene: 7. The CDR3 has 16 residues. Filled out from reference TRBV7-8 and TRBJ2-1, the complete variable domain reads GAGVSQSPRYKVAKRGQDVALRCDPISGHVSLFWYQQALGQGPEFLTYFQNEAQLDKSGLPSDRFFAERPEGSVSTLKIQRTQQEDSAVYLCASSLDGGTGVNEQFFGPGTRLTVL.

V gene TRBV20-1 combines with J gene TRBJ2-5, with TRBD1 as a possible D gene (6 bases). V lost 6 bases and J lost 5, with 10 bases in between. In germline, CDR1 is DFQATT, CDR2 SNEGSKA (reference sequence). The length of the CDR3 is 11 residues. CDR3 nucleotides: TGCAGTGCCCAGGGGCTTGAGACCCAGTACTTC. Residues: CSAQGLETQYF.

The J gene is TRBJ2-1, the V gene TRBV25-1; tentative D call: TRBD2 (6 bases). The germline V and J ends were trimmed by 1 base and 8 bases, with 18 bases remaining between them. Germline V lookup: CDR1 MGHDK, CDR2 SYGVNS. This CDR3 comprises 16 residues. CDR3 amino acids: CASSEWVTGAAHEQFF. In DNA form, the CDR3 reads TGTGCCAGCAGTGAATGGGTAACGGGAGCAGCCCATGAGCAGTTCTTC.

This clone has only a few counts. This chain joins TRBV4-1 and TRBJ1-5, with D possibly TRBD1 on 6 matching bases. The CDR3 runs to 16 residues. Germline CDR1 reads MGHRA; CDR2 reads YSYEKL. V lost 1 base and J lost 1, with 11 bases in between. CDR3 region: CASSQGAGESNQPQHF. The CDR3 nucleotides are TGCGCCAGCAGCCAAGGGGCAGGGGAGAGCAATCAGCCCCAGCATTTT.

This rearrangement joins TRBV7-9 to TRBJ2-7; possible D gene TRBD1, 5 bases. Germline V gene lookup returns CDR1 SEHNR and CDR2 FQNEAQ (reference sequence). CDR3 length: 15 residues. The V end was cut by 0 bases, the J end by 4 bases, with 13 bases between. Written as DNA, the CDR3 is TGTGCCAGCAGCTTAGCGGCAGGGCAGAGGTACGAGCAGTACTTC. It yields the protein CASSLAAGQRYEQYF.

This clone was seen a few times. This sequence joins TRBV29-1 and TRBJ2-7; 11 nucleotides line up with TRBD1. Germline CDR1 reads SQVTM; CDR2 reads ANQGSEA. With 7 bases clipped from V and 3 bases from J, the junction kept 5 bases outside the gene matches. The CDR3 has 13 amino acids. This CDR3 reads CSAGQGALYEQYF. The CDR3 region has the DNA TGCAGCGCTGGACAGGGGGCTCTCTACGAGCAGTACTTC.

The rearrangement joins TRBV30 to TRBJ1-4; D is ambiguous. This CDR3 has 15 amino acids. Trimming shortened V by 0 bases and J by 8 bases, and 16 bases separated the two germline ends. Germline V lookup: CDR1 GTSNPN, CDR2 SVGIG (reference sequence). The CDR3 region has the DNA TGTGCCTGGAGTGTAGCCATACCACCAGGAGAAAAACTGTTTTTT. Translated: CAWSVAIPPGEKLFF. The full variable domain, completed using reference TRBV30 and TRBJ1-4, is SQTIHQWPATLVQPVGSPLSLECTVEGTSNPNLYWYRQAAGRGLQLLFYSVGIGQISSEVPQNLSASRPQDRQFILSSKKLLLSDSGFYLCAWSVAIPPGEKLFFGSGTQLSVL.

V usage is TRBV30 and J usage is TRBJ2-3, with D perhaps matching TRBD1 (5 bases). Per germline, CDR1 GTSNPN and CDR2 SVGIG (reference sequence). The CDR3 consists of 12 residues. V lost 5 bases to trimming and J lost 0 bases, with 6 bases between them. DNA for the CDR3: TGTGCCTGGGGGGCCAGCACAGATACGCAGTATTTT. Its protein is CAWGASTDTQYF.

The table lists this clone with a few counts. Here the CDR3 DNA reads TGTGCCAGCAGCCAAGATAGGGGTGAAGGGGGCTACACCTTC. The encoded protein is CASSQDRGEGGYTF. V gene TRBV4-2 combines with J gene TRBJ1-2, with a possible D match to TRBD1 (5 bases). Germline V lookup: CDR1 LGHNA, CDR2 YNFKEQ. V was shortened by 0 bases and J by 8 bases, with 13 bases between the two germline ends. The CDR3 has 14 residues.